This T cell receptor (beta chain) stems from a study of cytomegalovirus exposure and HLA in healthy donors. On the study more broadly: For the roughly 400 genotyped donors, about 81% fell within the Caucasian-associated ancestry cluster. The study, taken as a whole, reports: Per published accounts, TCR beta sequences correctly predicted the HLA-A and HLA-B alleles of most subjects.

The PCR contained 60 Vbeta and 13 Jbeta primers. Clones were sequenced by immunoSEQ multiplex PCR, and TCRdb holds only the in-frame ones, with some missing. The sample lists roughly 160,000 clones, around 79% occurring once. Remarks on this clone: Its antigen remains unknown.

Germline loops: CDR1 SGHRS, CDR2 YFSETQ. The CDR3 consists of 13 residues. Germline trimming cut 4 bases from V and 7 bases from J; bases unmatched to any gene: 5. The clonotype was recovered from a middle-aged man in good health and CMV-seronegative. The J gene is TRBJ1-1, the V gene TRBV5-1; 9 nucleotides agree with TRBD1. The sample was PBMCs. The CDR3 is CASSLGTGFEAFF. In DNA form, the CDR3 reads TGCGCCAGCAGCCTTGGGACAGGGTTTGAAGCTTTCTTT.